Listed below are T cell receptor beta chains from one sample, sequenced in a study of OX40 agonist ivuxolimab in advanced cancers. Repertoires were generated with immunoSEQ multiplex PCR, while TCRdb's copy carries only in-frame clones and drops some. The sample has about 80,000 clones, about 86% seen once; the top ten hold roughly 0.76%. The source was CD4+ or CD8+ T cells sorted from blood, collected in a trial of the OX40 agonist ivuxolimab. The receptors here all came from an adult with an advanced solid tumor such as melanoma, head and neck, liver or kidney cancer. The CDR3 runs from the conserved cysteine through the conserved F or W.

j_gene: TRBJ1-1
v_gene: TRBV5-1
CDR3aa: CASSLQGQAFF

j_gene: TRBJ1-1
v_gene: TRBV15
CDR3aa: CATSRGIGVVRTEAFF

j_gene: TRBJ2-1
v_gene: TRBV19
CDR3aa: CASSRASGRSSANEQFF

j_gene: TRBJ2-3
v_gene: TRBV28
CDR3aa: CASSSGQADTQYF

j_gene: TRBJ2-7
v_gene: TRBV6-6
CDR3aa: CASSSSGRSSYEQYF

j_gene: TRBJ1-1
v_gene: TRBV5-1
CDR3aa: CASSSPTGGSRRTEAFF

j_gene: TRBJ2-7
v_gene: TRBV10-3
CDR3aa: CAISEDGGQYF

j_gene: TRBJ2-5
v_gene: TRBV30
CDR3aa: CAWSVPGGRKTQYF

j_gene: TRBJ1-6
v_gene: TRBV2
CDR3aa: CASSEAVVGYSSYNSPLHF

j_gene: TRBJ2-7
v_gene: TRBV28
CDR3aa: CASTHGGITLGEQYF

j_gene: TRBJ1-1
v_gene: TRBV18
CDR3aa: CASSPRVQKNTEAFF

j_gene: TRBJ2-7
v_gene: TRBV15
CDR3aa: CATRKTGSYEQYF

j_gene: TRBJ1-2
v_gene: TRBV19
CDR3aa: CASSIGRTGGLYGYTF

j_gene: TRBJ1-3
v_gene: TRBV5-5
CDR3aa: CASSSRDPAPDSGNTIYF

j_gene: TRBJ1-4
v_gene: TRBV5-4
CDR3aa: CASSAATGYNEKLFF

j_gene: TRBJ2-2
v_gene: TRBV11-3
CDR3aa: CASTLRTGELFF

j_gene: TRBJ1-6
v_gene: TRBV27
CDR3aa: CASRRGTGRISDSPLHF

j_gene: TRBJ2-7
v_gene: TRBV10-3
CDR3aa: CAIRRGTALDEQYF

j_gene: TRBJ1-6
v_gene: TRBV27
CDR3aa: CASSLFSRLARYSPLHF

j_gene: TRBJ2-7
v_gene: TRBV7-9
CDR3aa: CASSVSGISYEQYF

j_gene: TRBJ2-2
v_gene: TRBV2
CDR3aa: CASSRGQGANTGELFF

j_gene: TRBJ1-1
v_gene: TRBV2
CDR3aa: CASSRTGMNTEAFF

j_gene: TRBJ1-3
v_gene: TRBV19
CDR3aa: CASSRESSGNTIYF

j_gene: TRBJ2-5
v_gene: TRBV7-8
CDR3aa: CASSLDHPSVRKETQYF

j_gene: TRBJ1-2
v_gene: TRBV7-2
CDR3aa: CASSLGGQAYGYTF

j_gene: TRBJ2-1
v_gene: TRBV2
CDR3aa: CASSERAGGLNEQFF

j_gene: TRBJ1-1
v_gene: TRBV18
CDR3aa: CASSAGGNTEAFF

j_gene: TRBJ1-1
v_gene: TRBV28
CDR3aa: CASSPPGGPRDTEAFF

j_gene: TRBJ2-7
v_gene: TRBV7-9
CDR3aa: CASSFGQAYEQYF

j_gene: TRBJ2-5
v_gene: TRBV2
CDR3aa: CASNTPSFQETQYF

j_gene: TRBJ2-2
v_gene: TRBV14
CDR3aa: CASSLYFGPNTGELFF

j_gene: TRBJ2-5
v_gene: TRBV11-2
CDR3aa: CASSSRNRETQYF

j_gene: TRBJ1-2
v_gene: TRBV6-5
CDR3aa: CASSPRQERGYTF

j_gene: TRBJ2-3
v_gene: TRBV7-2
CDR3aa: CASSPRLAADTQYF

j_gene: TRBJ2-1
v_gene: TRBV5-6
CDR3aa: CASSLRRTGTHNEQFF

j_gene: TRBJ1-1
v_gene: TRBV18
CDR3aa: CASSPSTNTEAFF

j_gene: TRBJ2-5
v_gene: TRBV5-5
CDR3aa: CASSLAVLAGIETQYF

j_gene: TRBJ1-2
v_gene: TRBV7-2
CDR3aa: CASSYDRGYGGYTF

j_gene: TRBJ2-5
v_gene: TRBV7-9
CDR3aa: CASSLATGTSGGLEKTQYF